This T cell receptor (beta chain) was documented in a study of OX40 agonist ivuxolimab in advanced cancers. General notes on the study: The costimulatory receptor OX40 (CD134) was targeted by ivuxolimab, a fully human IgG2 agonistic monoclonal antibody. Prior anti-PD-1, anti-PD-L1 or anti-CTLA-4 therapy was permitted, and checkpoint inhibitors had been received by about 44% of dose-escalation patients. In the dose-escalation cohort, 70% to 85% of patients were male, and the mean age was roughly 60 years with a range of roughly 20 to 85. Of the approximately 54 patients in dose escalation, some 20 had hepatocellular carcinoma, around 15 had melanoma, 9 had renal cell carcinoma and 9 had head and neck cancer. Intravenous ivuxolimab was administered to patients every 2 weeks at six dose levels: 0.01, 0.1, 0.3, 1.5, 3 and 10 mg/kg. Partial responses were achieved by three dose-escalation patients, of whom one had hepatocellular carcinoma and two had cutaneous melanoma. Peripheral TCRbeta sequencing was intended to test whether TCR sequence diversity was altered and clonal T-cell expansion was caused by ivuxolimab. The monotherapy dose-escalation portion (N ≈ 52 patients) of the phase I ivuxolimab trial is reported in the paper.

The research as a whole found: Clonal expansion of both CD4+ and CD8+ blood T cells was observed from baseline to week 6 at doses 0.1 to 3.0 mg/kg. On average, CD8+ T cells showed more expanded clones than CD4+ T cells after ivuxolimab. The antigen specificity of the peripheral T cells that underwent clonal expansion was not determined. Low levels of normalized T-cell clonal expansion were also seen in some nonresponding patients. In the 0.1-3.0 mg/kg groups, partial responders were among the patients with the lowest normalized peripheral clonal expansion, particularly in CD8+ T cells.

Genomic DNA was extracted from sorted cells for sequencing of the TCRbeta CDR3 region. The immunoSEQ Assay was used for sequencing of TCRbeta CDR3 regions. Imported from immuneACCESS, the table was reduced by TCRdb to in-frame sequences with V and J called. These copies leave out some clones; in studies compared against another copy, an unresolved V gene accounts for under half, and the cause of the remainder is not known. The sample contains fewer than 80,000 clones, around 85% of them found a single time. Of the sample, 5.5% to 6% falls within the top ten clones. The trial excluded patients who had a history of autoimmune disease or who were on systemic immunosuppression. Peripheral blood for TCR sequencing was collected from all dose cohorts at baseline, on cycle 4 day 1, and on cycle 7 day 1. The samples were drawn from a first-in-human, open-label, multicenter phase I dose-escalation trial of ivuxolimab. Adults with locally advanced or metastatic melanoma, renal cell carcinoma, hepatocellular carcinoma or head and neck squamous cell carcinoma were enrolled in the trial. Before TCR sequencing, CD4+ T cells and CD8+ T cells were sorted from peripheral blood as separate populations.

In the case of this clone: Its antigen is still unknown. No per-base quality is available; no much larger clone lies one base away.

The CDR3 covers 15 residues, taking in both the cysteine and the phenylalanine. Left in the record is the CDR3 DNA by itself, 45 bases read in frame from the first base. V gives up 6 bases and J gives up 7 bases, and the segment between their germline ends measures 19 bases. The germline V gene gives CDR1 as LGHNA and CDR2 as YSLEER. The receptor's source is an adult with an advanced solid tumor such as melanoma, head and neck, liver or kidney cancer. The sequence links TRBV4-3 to TRBJ2-1, with no reliable assignment of the D segment. Source: CD4+ or CD8+ T cells sorted from blood, taken in a trial of the OX40 agonist ivuxolimab. The bases are TGCGCCAGCAGTTCAACTGAGGTCGACGGAAATGAGCAGTTCTTC. Translation gives CASSSTEVDGNEQFF.